The rows below give T cell receptor beta chains drawn from one sample of a study of patients and donors after allogeneic stem cell transplantation. In TCRdb, the RT-PCR reads were re-called with MiXCR into one record per CDR3 protein. The sample has 150,000 to 200,000 distinct CDR3 sequences; approximately 30% are singletons. The sequenced sample was blood, either unsorted or a sorted T cell fraction (not recorded which). The origin of the receptors is a human donor who was either an allogeneic HSCT recipient or a stem cell or donor lymphocyte infusion donor (not recorded which). It is not recorded whose cells these are; they may come from a transplant donor. The CDR3 runs from the conserved cysteine through the conserved F or W. The order of the fields is V gene, J gene, CDR3 protein.

>TRBV28|TRBJ1-1
CASLSRNTEAFF
>TRBV7-6|TRBJ2-3
CASSFRTGGTDTQYF
>TRBV2|TRBJ2-5
CGSSGSRETQYF
>TRBV20-1|TRBJ2-1
CSARVISVAYNEQFF
>TRBV7-2|TRBJ1-5
CASSRQGDQPQHF
>TRBV28|TRBJ1-2
CASSFDSYGYTF
>TRBV6-5|TRBJ1-6
CASRTTGAYNSPLHF
>TRBV20-1|TRBJ1-1
CSAPDWDNRELNTEAFF
>TRBV6-2/TRBV6-3|TRBJ1-5
CASSYPRGNQPQHF
>TRBV5-5|TRBJ2-2
CASSLDRAAGELFF
>TRBV9|TRBJ2-7
CASLAGLVRNYEQYF
>TRBV15|TRBJ2-1
CATSRGLAMVF
>TRBV7-9|TRBJ1-3
CASSMTAGNTIYF
>TRBV7-9|TRBJ2-7
CASSLAGRTWEQYF
>TRBV4-3|TRBJ1-3
CASSQAWAVSGNTIYF
>TRBV10-1|TRBJ2-1
CASSGVGGLAEYNEQFF
>TRBV12-3/TRBV12-4|TRBJ2-5
CASSSTPPTQYF
>TRBV28|TRBJ2-3
CASRPGEADTQYF
>TRBV4-2|TRBJ2-2
CASSQEGAGHRELFF
>TRBV20-1|TRBJ2-3
CSALRADTQYF
>TRBV20-1|TRBJ2-7
CSARELAYEQYF
>TRBV4-2|TRBJ2-4
CASSQDLGLAKNIQYF
>TRBV5-1|TRBJ2-5
CASRPSGAQETQYF
>TRBV12-3/TRBV12-4|TRBJ2-3
CASSLPRDTQYF
>TRBV5-1|TRBJ1-5
CASSAGVGNQPQHF
>TRBV10-3|TRBJ1-5
CAISEGEGHQPQHF
>TRBV10-3|TRBJ1-5
CAISESGGPGPQHF
>TRBV4-3|TRBJ2-7
CASSRDRGFPYEQYF
>TRBV28|TRBJ1-2
CASSRTGYGYTF
>TRBV12-3/TRBV12-4|TRBJ1-1
CASTSTGKGSTEAFF
>TRBV29-1|TRBJ2-6
CSVRRSGANVLTF
>TRBV7-2|TRBJ2-5
CASSPAYNQETQYF
>TRBV6-5|TRBJ2-7
CASSVGSLAYEQYF
>TRBV27|TRBJ1-5
CASSFSGASNQPQHF
>TRBV7-9|TRBJ2-2
CARAPLGTGELFF
>TRBV27|TRBJ2-1
CASSQTAPVGRVYNEQFF
>TRBV3-1|TRBJ1-1
CASSPWGLNTEAFF
>TRBV4-3|TRBJ2-7
CASSPAGTGVYEQYF
>TRBV6-5|TRBJ1-3
CASSYLGVDGNTIYF
>TRBV11-2|TRBJ2-3
CASIPQGAVDTQYF
>TRBV21-1|TRBJ2-5
CASSLINGGKETQYF
>TRBV25-1|TRBJ1-4
CASSDPWTGTNEKLFF
>TRBV29-1|TRBJ2-1
CSVTGENLNEQFF
>TRBV9|TRBJ2-4
CASSAGTSRFNIQYF
>TRBV19|TRBJ2-7
CASSMGRSSYEQYF
>TRBV20-1|TRBJ1-2
CSAPSVGTVWRLGGYTF
>TRBV10-1|TRBJ1-2
CASSHSGTRSTYTF
>TRBV15|TRBJ2-7
CATSRGGGTSYEQYF
>TRBV20-1|TRBJ2-1
CSARDMAGGPTDEQFF
>TRBV24-1|TRBJ2-1
CVVERGGSYNEQFF
>TRBV2|TRBJ2-3
CASSLAGRTDTQYF
>TRBV5-5|TRBJ1-4
CASSFAGTGGSNEKLFF
>TRBV5-1|TRBJ2-7
CASSHGRSDSYEQYF
>TRBV6-2/TRBV6-3|TRBJ1-1
CASRRGVEAFF
>TRBV28|TRBJ2-1
CASSWPDPSYNEQFF